The rows below give T cell receptor beta chains drawn from one sample of a study of identical twins. TCRdb called the 5' RACE reads again in MiXCR, with one record for every CDR3 protein. Among fewer than 250,000 distinct CDR3 sequences listed, about 7.5% were seen once. This sample also belongs to another study, concerning yellow fever vaccine responses in identical twins.

Specimen: memory (CD45RO+) T cells sorted from blood. The receptors originated from a young woman in good health. The CDR3 runs from the conserved cysteine through the conserved F or W. A D gene is named only where the DNA matches it firmly. The size of a clone is reported for some rows only, either as once, few or many, or as a class for expanded clones.

17	TRBV23-1	NA	once	TRBJ2-5	CASSQSLKGSHQETQYF	TGCGCCAGCAGTCAATCTCTGAAGGGGTCACACCAAGAGACCCAGTACTTC
18	TRBV24-1	TRBD2	NA	TRBJ2-1	CATSDPTPTSGSVYEQFF	TGTGCCACCAGTGATCCAACCCCGACTAGCGGGAGTGTCTATGAGCAGTTCTTC
17	TRBV5-1	TRBD2	NA	TRBJ2-1	CASSSQPLAGGLNEQFF	TGCGCCAGCAGCTCCCAACCTCTCGCGGGGGGGCTGAATGAGCAGTTCTTC
15	TRBV6-1	NA	NA	TRBJ2-7	CASSDAAFLTYEQYF	TGTGCCAGCAGTGACGCAGCCTTCCTCACCTACGAGCAGTACTTC
15	TRBV7-9	TRBD1	many	TRBJ2-3	CASSFGTGRGDTQYF	TGTGCCAGCAGCTTTGGGACAGGGCGTGGAGATACGCAGTATTTT
13	TRBV25-1	NA	few	TRBJ2-7	CASSLAGRYEQYF	TGTGCCAGCAGTCTCGCAGGGAGGTACGAGCAGTACTTC
14	TRBV7-9	NA	many	TRBJ1-2	CASSLGDSNYGYTF	TGTGCCAGCAGCTTAGGTGACAGTAACTATGGCTACACCTTC
15	TRBV27	NA	few	TRBJ2-3	CASSYRGTNTDTQYF	TGTGCCAGCAGTTACAGGGGGACTAACACAGATACGCAGTATTTT
14	TRBV15	NA	few	TRBJ2-7	CATSRALGPYEQYF	TGTGCCACCAGCAGAGCCTTGGGACCCTACGAGCAGTACTTC
11	TRBV29-1	TRBD2	many	TRBJ2-3	CSVERLALTYF	TGCAGCGTTGAGCGACTAGCGTTGACTTATTTT
15	TRBV15	TRBD1	few	TRBJ1-4	CATRDSGTGGEKLFF	TGTGCCACCAGGGACTCAGGGACAGGGGGAGAAAAACTGTTTTTT
16	TRBV20-1	NA	NA	TRBJ2-2	CSARVTGAQITGELFF	TGCAGTGCTAGAGTCACTGGGGCCCAAATAACCGGGGAGCTGTTTTTT
14	TRBV4-3	TRBD1	many	TRBJ1-6	CASSQATGGSPLHF	TGCGCCAGCAGCCAAGCAACAGGGGGTTCACCCCTCCACTTT
16	TRBV20-1	NA	NA	TRBJ2-2	CCARGARQGGTGELFF	TGCTGTGCTAGGGGGGCGAGGCAGGGAGGAACCGGGGAGCTGTTTTTT
19	TRBV24-1	TRBD1	few	TRBJ2-6	CATSDAPGQGLSGANVLTF	TGTGCCACCAGTGACGCACCGGGACAGGGGCTCTCTGGGGCCAACGTCCTGACTTTC
16	TRBV10-3	TRBD1	many	TRBJ2-6	CATQSTGGAGANVLTF	TGTGCCACCCAATCGACAGGGGGTGCTGGGGCCAACGTCCTGACTTTC
14	TRBV28	TRBD1	many	TRBJ2-7	CASSESQGAYEQYF	TGTGCCAGCAGTGAGAGCCAGGGGGCTTACGAGCAGTACTTC
15	TRBV5-4	TRBD1	NA	TRBJ2-2	CASSWGTGNTGELFF	TGTGCCAGCAGCTGGGGGACAGGGAACACCGGGGAGCTGTTTTTT